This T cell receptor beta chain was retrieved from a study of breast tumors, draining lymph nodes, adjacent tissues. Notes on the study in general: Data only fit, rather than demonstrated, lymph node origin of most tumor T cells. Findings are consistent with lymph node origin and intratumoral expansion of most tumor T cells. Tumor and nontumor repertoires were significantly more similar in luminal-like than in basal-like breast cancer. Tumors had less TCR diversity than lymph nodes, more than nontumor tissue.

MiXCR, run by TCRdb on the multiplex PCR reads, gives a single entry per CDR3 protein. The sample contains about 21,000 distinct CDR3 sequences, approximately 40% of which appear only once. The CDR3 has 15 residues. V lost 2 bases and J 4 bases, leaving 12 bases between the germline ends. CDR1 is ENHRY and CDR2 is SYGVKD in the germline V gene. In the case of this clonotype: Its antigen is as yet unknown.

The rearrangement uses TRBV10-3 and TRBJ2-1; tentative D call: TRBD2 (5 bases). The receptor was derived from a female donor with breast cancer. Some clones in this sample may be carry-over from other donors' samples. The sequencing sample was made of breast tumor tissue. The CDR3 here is CAISESGGRYNEQFF. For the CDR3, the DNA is TGTGCCATCAGTGAGAGCGGCGGGCGGTACAATGAGCAGTTCTTC.